The entry below gives a single T cell receptor beta chain sequence along with its context. An end of the junction differs from the germline gene, which may be a read error. The sample originates from a study of cytomegalovirus exposure and HLA in healthy donors. For the study at large: In an earlier analysis, 90 million to 130 million unique TCR beta sequences were found from about 179 million T cells.

The CDR3 is 21 amino acids. In germline, CDR1 is LNHDA, CDR2 SQIVND (reference sequence). Researchers ran the PCR with 60 Vbeta and 13 Jbeta primers. TCRdb's table, derived via immunoSEQ multiplex PCR, lists solely in-frame clones and lacks some. This table has some 130,000 clones, 70% to 80% appearing once. The TCR sequence derives from a man younger than 40 in good health and CMV-seronegative. The sequenced material came from PBMCs. The rearrangement joins TRBV19 to TRBJ2-5; 10 bases are a match to TRBD1. The DNA for the CDR3 is TGTGCCAGTAGTATAATTGGGACAGGGGCCCGAGGTAGTTTGAGGCAAGGGACCCAGTACTTC. Translation gives CASSIIGTGARGSLRQGTQYF.